Below are 27 T cell receptor beta chains sequenced from a single sample in a study of blood T cell repertoires in COVID-19. TCRdb's copy holds only in-frame clones and misses some; the assay was immunoSEQ multiplex PCR. The sample includes around 110,000 clones, about three quarters of them seen just once. Sample: peripheral blood. Receptor source: a man between 65 and 85 years old with acute or convalescent COVID-19.

The chain couples TRBV7-2 to TRBJ2-1; D might be TRBD1 (6 bases). Germline loops: CDR1 SGHTA, CDR2 FQGNSA. The CDR3 totals 14 residues. Trimming left V 7 bases short and J 1 base short, with 11 bases between. This CDR3 reads CASTHDRSYNEQFF. The CDR3 bases are TGTGCCAGCACCCATGACAGGTCCTACAATGAGCAGTTCTTC.

On this clone itself: Sequence at one end of the junction differs from germline and may be a read error. V usage is TRBV25-1 and J usage is TRBJ2-3; perhaps TRBD1 as D (6 bases). The CDR3 spans 11 residues. Germline lookup yields CDR1 MGHDK and CDR2 SYGVNS. CDR3 loop: CASSEGGPKDF. The CDR3 region has the DNA TGTGCCAGCAGTGAAGGGGGCCCAAAGGATTTT.

V and J are TRBV19 and TRBJ1-2; TRBD1 aligns across 8 bases. Per the germline V gene, CDR1 is LNHDA and CDR2 is SQIVND (reference sequence). This CDR3 region has 17 residues. With 7 bases clipped from V and 7 bases from J, the junction kept 20 bases outside the gene matches. As DNA, the CDR3 is TGTGCCAGTACCCTCCGGGACAGGTCAAGCCCGGCGTTTGGCTACACCTTC. Protein: CASTLRDRSSPAFGYTF.

The chain recombines TRBV9 with TRBJ2-3; 8 bases map to TRBD2. Germline CDR1 and CDR2: SGDLS and YYNGEE. With 4 bases clipped from V and 5 bases from J, the junction kept 12 bases outside the gene matches. The CDR3 length is 16 residues. CDR3 sequence (DNA): TGTGCCAGCAGCCCTCGGGGGGGGGATACGCAAGATACGCAGTATTTT. Translating gives CASSPRGGDTQDTQYF.

The chain combines TRBV29-1 with TRBJ1-1, with 8 bases aligning to TRBD1. In germline, CDR1 is SQVTM, CDR2 ANQGSEA. The CDR3 has 15 amino acids. J was trimmed by 5 bases and V by 1 base; bases with no gene match: 9. The CDR3 protein is CSVEALTGAGTEAFF. In DNA form, the CDR3 reads TGCAGCGTTGAAGCCCTGACAGGGGCCGGGACTGAAGCTTTCTTT.

The J gene is TRBJ1-6, the V gene TRBV7-9; D is unclear. The V gene's germline CDR1 is SEHNR and CDR2 FQNEAQ (reference sequence). The CDR3 is made up of 16 amino acids. V was pared by 5 bases and J by 6 bases, with 17 bases between. CDR3 in DNA: TGTGCCAGCAGCAGAGGAGATCGGGTAATTAATTCACCCCTCCACTTT. This translates into CASSRGDRVINSPLHF.

Written as DNA, the CDR3 is TGTGCTAGTGGTTTGGTAACAGGGTTGTTCTCTGGAAACACCATATATTTT. Protein sequence: CASGLVTGLFSGNTIYF. The chain uses TRBV12-5 and TRBJ1-3, with D possibly TRBD1 on 6 matching bases. CDR1 is LGHNT, CDR2 FRNRAP, per germline. V lost 0 bases and J 0 bases, leaving 12 bases between the germline ends. This CDR3 spans 17 amino acids.

The chain has TRBV4-3 and TRBJ1-1; D is ambiguous. Germline assignment: CDR1 LGHNA and CDR2 YSLEER. The CDR3 has 17 residues. Trimming shortened V by 0 bases and J by 3 bases, and 17 bases separated the two germline ends. The CDR3 DNA follows: TGCGCCAGCAGCCAAGATCAGCATTCTAGAGGGTACACTGAAGCTTTCTTT. Its translation: CASSQDQHSRGYTEAFF.

The chain uses TRBV5-1 and TRBJ2-7, with D possibly matching TRBD2 (5 bases). Trimming removed 4 bases from V and 2 bases from J, with 13 bases in between. Per the germline V gene, CDR1 is SGHRS and CDR2 is YFSETQ. There are 14 residues in the CDR3. CDR3 loop: CASSGRTGTYEQYF. In DNA form, the CDR3 reads TGCGCCAGCAGCGGCCGGACGGGGACCTACGAGCAGTACTTC. The full variable domain, completed using reference TRBV5-1 and TRBJ2-7, is KAGVTQTPRYLIKTRGQQVTLSCSPISGHRSVSWYQQTPGQGLQFLFEYFSETQRNKGNFPGRFSGRQFSNSRSEMNVSTLELGDSALYLCASSGRTGTYEQYFGPGTRLTVT.

The chain is built from TRBV5-1 and TRBJ2-3; D uncertain. Deletions cut 4 bases from V and 6 bases from J, with 15 bases between. CDR1 is SGHRS, CDR2 YFSETQ, per germline. CDR3 length equals 14 residues. The CDR3 sequence: CASSLGGIGDTQYF. The DNA for the CDR3 is TGCGCCAGCAGCCTAGGTGGAATCGGGGATACGCAGTATTTT.

This chain links TRBV18 with TRBJ2-7, with D maybe TRBD2 (5 bases). V lost 3 bases and J 2 bases, leaving 14 bases between the germline ends. Per the germline V gene, CDR1 is KGHSH and CDR2 is LQKENI. This CDR3 contains 15 residues. The CDR3 reads CASSPTGERAYEQYF. In DNA, the CDR3 is TGTGCCAGCTCACCGACGGGCGAGAGGGCCTACGAGCAGTACTTC.

The genes are TRBV11-2 and TRBJ1-1; the match to TRBD1 covers 8 bases. The CDR3 covers 16 residues. CDR1 SGHAT and CDR2 FQNNGV come from the germline V gene. J lost 4 bases, V lost 1 base, and 8 bases had no gene match. CDR3 bases: TGTGCCAGCAGCTTAGCAACAGGGGGGGTAATCACTGAAGCTTTCTTT. Amino acid sequence: CASSLATGGVITEAFF.

This clone was found once. This sequence joins TRBV5-8 and TRBJ1-5; D is unclear. Trimming left V 0 bases short and J 5 bases short, with 6 bases between. CDR1 and CDR2 from the germline V gene are SGHTS and YDEGEE. The CDR3 consists of 13 residues. The CDR3: CASSLGLDQPQHF. The CDR3, as DNA: TGTGCCAGCAGCTTGGGGCTAGATCAGCCCCAGCATTTT. The full variable domain, rest sourced from reference TRBV5-8 and TRBJ1-5, is EAGVTQSPTHLIKTRGQQATLRCSPISGHTSVYWYQQALGLGLQFLLWYDEGEERNRGNFPPRFSGRQFPNYSSELNVNALELEDSALYLCASSLGLDQPQHFGDGTRLSIL.

The V gene is TRBV9, the J gene TRBJ2-7; D possibly corresponds to TRBD1 (7 bases). The V gene's germline CDR1 is SGDLS and CDR2 YYNGEE. Trimming removed 2 bases at V and 6 bases at J, with 15 bases between. This CDR3 spans 14 amino acids. The CDR3 reads CASSVTGEVGEQYF. The CDR3 nucleotides are TGTGCCAGCAGCGTTACAGGGGAGGTGGGCGAGCAGTACTTC.

This clone was recorded a few times. The rearrangement uses TRBV10-3 and TRBJ2-5; TRBD1 might be the D (6 bases). The CDR3 extends over 15 amino acids. V lost 10 bases, J lost 3 bases, and 21 bases lay in between. Germline V gene sequence: CDR1 ENHRY, CDR2 SYGVKD. The CDR3 protein is CATNSQQGNEETQYF. In DNA form, the CDR3 reads TGTGCCACAAATTCTCAACAGGGTAATGAAGAGACCCAGTACTTC.

V usage is TRBV3-1 (or the pseudogene TRBV3-2) and J usage is TRBJ2-3; TRBD2 might be the D (5 bases). The length of the CDR3 is 16 residues. Germline V lookup: CDR1 LGHDT, CDR2 YNNKEL (reference sequence). Trimming removed 0 bases from V and 1 base from J, with 11 bases in between. In DNA form, the CDR3 reads TGTGCCAGCAGCCAAGAAAGCGGAGCGGGCACAGATACGCAGTATTTT. Its translation: CASSQESGAGTDTQYF.

The chain employs TRBV5-4 and TRBJ1-6; perhaps TRBD1 as D (5 bases). With 4 bases removed from V and 6 bases from J, the gap between germline ends came to 17 bases. The CDR3 extends over 16 amino acids. Germline lookup yields CDR1 SGHNT and CDR2 YYREEE (reference sequence). The CDR3 sequence is CASSPGGLPPNSPLHF. CDR3 nucleotides: TGTGCCAGCAGCCCGGGGGGACTACCCCCTAATTCACCCCTCCACTTT.

The chain joins TRBV6-5 to TRBJ2-7, with 8 bases that match TRBD1. The junction had 8 bases not matched to a gene; V was cut back by 6 bases and J by 4 bases. This CDR3 contains 14 residues. The germline gives CDR1 MNHEY, CDR2 SVGAGI. The CDR3 protein is CASSHGQGNYEQYF. In DNA, the CDR3 is TGTGCCAGCAGCCACGGACAGGGTAATTACGAGCAGTACTTC.

The V and J genes are TRBV2 and TRBJ2-1; 8 bases map to TRBD1. This CDR3 spans 15 amino acids. Germline lookup yields CDR1 SNHLY and CDR2 FYNNEI. The V and J ends lost 6 bases and 6 bases, in that order; junction bases with no gene match: 10. CDR3 residues: CASSYGQGSINEQFF. CDR3 nucleotides: TGTGCCAGCAGCTATGGACAGGGATCGATCAATGAGCAGTTCTTC. Using reference TRBV2 and TRBJ2-1 for the parts outside the CDR3, the full variable domain is EPEVTQTPSHQVTQMGQEVILRCVPISNHLYFYWYRQILGQKVEFLVSFYNNEISEKSEIFDDQFSVERPDGSNFTLKIRSTKLEDSAMYFCASSYGQGSINEQFFGPGTRLTVL.

This clone has only a few counts. The genes are TRBV12-5 and TRBJ2-3; 11 bases fit TRBD1. J lost 2 bases, V lost 7 bases, and 14 bases had no gene match. The CDR3 contains 18 residues. Germline V gives CDR1 LGHNT, CDR2 FRNRAP. For the CDR3, the DNA is TGTGCTAGTGCCCCTCCCGGGACAGGGGGAAAATTCACAGATACGCAGTATTTT. Its protein product is CASAPPGTGGKFTDTQYF.

V usage is TRBV2 and J usage is TRBJ2-5, with D possibly TRBD2 on 6 matching bases. There are 12 residues in the CDR3. Germline CDR1 SNHLY, CDR2 FYNNEI. Trimming stripped 7 bases from V and 5 bases from J, with 11 bases between. CDR3 sequence: CASNAAGETQYF. CDR3 sequence (DNA): TGTGCCAGCAATGCGGCGGGGGAGACCCAGTACTTC.

The DNA of the CDR3 is TGTGCCAGCAGTTACCTGGAGCCAAGCTCCTACAATGAGCAGTTCTTC. This encodes CASSYLEPSSYNEQFF. The chain couples TRBV6-5 to TRBJ2-1; D gene ambiguous. V dropped 2 bases and J dropped 0 bases, with 11 bases sitting between them. CDR1 and CDR2 from the germline V gene are MNHEY and SVGAGI. The CDR3 contains 16 residues.

A few counts support this clone. The chain links TRBV6-5 to TRBJ2-5; unclear D gene. V gave up 0 bases and J gave up 5 bases, with 13 bases separating them. CDR3 length: 15 residues. Per germline, CDR1 MNHEY and CDR2 SVGAGI. This chain's CDR3 is CASSYSNVRVETQYF. The DNA for the CDR3 is TGTGCCAGCAGTTACTCGAACGTTAGAGTGGAGACCCAGTACTTC.

This clone was found a few times. This rearrangement joins TRBV6-5 to TRBJ1-1, with a possible D match to TRBD1 (6 bases). From germline, CDR1 is MNHEY and CDR2 SVGAGI. V lost 5 bases and J lost 5, with 9 bases in between. The CDR3 is made up of 12 amino acids. CDR3 sequence reads: CASSPGVTEAFF. The CDR3 DNA sequence: TGTGCCAGCAGTCCAGGGGTTACTGAAGCTTTCTTT.

This clone was seen only once. V is TRBV10-3 and J is TRBJ2-5; the match to TRBD1 covers 11 bases. Germline-derived CDR1 and CDR2 are ENHRY and SYGVKD. V was pared by 6 bases and J by 3 bases, with 6 bases of the junction left unmatched. This CDR3 has 15 amino acids. As DNA, the CDR3 is TGTGCCATCAGGGCGGACAGGGGGCGAGAAGAGACCCAGTACTTC. Translation: CAIRADRGREETQYF.

This clone is a singleton in its sample. The V and J genes are TRBV18 and TRBJ1-1, with 10 bases identical to TRBD1. CDR3 length: 14 amino acids. V lost 6 bases to trimming and J lost 1 base; unmatched junction nucleotides: 2. CDR1 is KGHSH, CDR2 LQKENI, per germline. CDR3 sequence reads: CASSRDRGNTEAFF. DNA for the CDR3: TGTGCCAGCTCTCGGGACAGGGGGAACACTGAAGCTTTCTTT.

The rearrangement joins TRBV19 to TRBJ1-2; possible D gene TRBD1, 5 bases. This CDR3 contains 13 residues. Germline V gives CDR1 LNHDA, CDR2 SQIVND (reference sequence). Deletions cut 7 bases from V and 5 bases from J, with 14 bases between. DNA of the CDR3: TGTGCCAGTACGGGCGGGGGATGGTATGGCTACACCTTC. It yields the protein CASTGGGWYGYTF. Drawing the rest from reference TRBV19 and TRBJ1-2, the complete variable domain is DGGITQSPKYLFRKEGQNVTLSCEQNLNHDAMYWYRQDPGQGLRLIYYSQIVNDFQKGDIAEGYSVSREKKESFPLTVTSAQKNPTAFYLCASTGGGWYGYTFGSGTRLTVV.